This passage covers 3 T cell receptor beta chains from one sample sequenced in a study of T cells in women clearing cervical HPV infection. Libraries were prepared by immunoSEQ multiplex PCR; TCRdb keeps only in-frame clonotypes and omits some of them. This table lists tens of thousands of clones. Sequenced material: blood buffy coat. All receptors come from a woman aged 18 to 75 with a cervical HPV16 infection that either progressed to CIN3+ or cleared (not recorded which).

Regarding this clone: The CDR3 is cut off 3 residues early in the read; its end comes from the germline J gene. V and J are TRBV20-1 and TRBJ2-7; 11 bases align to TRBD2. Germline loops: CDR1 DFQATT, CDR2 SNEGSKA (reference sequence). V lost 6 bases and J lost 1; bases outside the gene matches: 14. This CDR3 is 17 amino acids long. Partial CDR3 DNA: TGCAGTGCCCCCGGGTCTAGCGGGAGGTCTCTATCCTACGAG. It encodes CSAPGSSGRSLSYE. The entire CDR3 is CSAPGSSGRSLSYEQYF.

CDR3 sequence: CASSQRTQGYEQYF. CDR3 bases read: TGTGCCAGCAGTCAGCGAACCCAGGGGTACGAG. V is TRBV3-1 (or the pseudogene TRBV3-2) and J is TRBJ2-7; the D gene is possibly TRBD1 (6 bases). The sequence runs out 3 residues before the end of the CDR3; the remainder is reconstructed from the germline J gene. The CDR3 sequence is 14 residues long. V lost 6 bases to trimming and J lost 4 bases, with 16 bases between them. Germline CDR1 LGHDT, CDR2 YNNKEL (reference sequence).

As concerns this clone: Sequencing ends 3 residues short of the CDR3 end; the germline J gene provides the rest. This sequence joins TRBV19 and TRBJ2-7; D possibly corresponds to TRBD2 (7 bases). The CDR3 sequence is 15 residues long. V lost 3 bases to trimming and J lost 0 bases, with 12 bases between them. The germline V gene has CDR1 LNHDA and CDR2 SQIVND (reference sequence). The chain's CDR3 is CASSMSGGGSYEQYF. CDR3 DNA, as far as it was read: TGTGCCAGTAGTATGTCGGGGGGCGGCTCCTACGAG.